This T cell receptor beta chain was observed in a study of blood T cell repertoires in COVID-19. Overall study context: Acute and convalescent COVID-19 specimens originated in the United States, Italy and Spain. T cells, B-cell-depleted T cells, or PBMCs provided the cDNA or gDNA that served as material.

Original handling: Amplification of reference gene primers provided the estimated nucleated cell counts. Using immunoSEQ multiplex PCR, the repertoire was profiled, and TCRdb retains in-frame clones only, with some absent. Clonal size and the V and J genes are those of that table, whereas D and trimming came from the DNA. The sample includes approximately 350,000 clones, 91% seen only once; the top ten take 2.5% to 4%. This clone has a single count. The V gene lost 0 bases and the J gene lost 1 base, with 11 bases spanning the gap. CDR1 and CDR2 (germline): LGHDT, YNNKEL (reference sequence). The length of the CDR3 is 16 residues.

Input material: peripheral blood. The chain joins TRBV3-1 (or the pseudogene TRBV3-2) to TRBJ2-3; possible D gene TRBD2, 5 bases. The clonotype comes from a woman under 30 who had recovered from COVID-19. CDR3: CASSQDKGLRTDTQYF. In DNA, the CDR3 is TGTGCCAGCAGCCAAGATAAAGGACTTCGCACAGATACGCAGTATTTT.